The rows below give T cell receptor beta chains drawn from one sample of a study of blood T cell repertoires in COVID-19. Sequencing used immunoSEQ multiplex PCR; TCRdb keeps in-frame clones, though not all of them. The sample records hundreds of thousands of clones, more than 85% being singletons. The sequencing sample was made of PBMCs or T cells enriched from blood (not recorded which). These receptors originate from a woman aged 60 to 75 who had recovered from COVID-19. Each CDR3 is given with its conserved first and last residue. Fields, in order: clone size, V gene, J gene, D gene, CDR3 DNA, CDR3 protein. D genes are given only for firm matches. Only some rows state a clone size, as once, few, many or a class for expanded clones.

size: -
V: TRBV9
J: TRBJ1-3
D: TRBD1
DNA: TGTGCCAGCAGCGTCAGACAGGGTGGAAACACCATATATTTT
CDR3: CASSVRQGGNTIYF

size: -
V: TRBV27
J: TRBJ1-5
D: -
DNA: TGTGCCAGCAGGCGGGCGGGGTATAGCAATCAGCCCCAGCATTTT
CDR3: CASRRAGYSNQPQHF

size: -
V: TRBV6-4
J: TRBJ1-5
D: TRBD1
DNA: TGTGCCATTACAGGGGATCAGCCCCAGCATTTT
CDR3: CAITGDQPQHF

size: -
V: TRBV6-5
J: TRBJ2-5
D: TRBD2
DNA: TGTGCCAGCAGCCTTAGCGGGGGGGACGAAGAGACCCAGTACTTC
CDR3: CASSLSGGDEETQYF

size: -
V: TRBV5-5
J: TRBJ2-1
D: -
DNA: TGTGCCAGCAGCTTCGGACACAGCTCCTACAATGAGCAGTTCTTC
CDR3: CASSFGHSSYNEQFF

size: few
V: TRBV1
J: TRBJ1-3
D: -
DNA: TGCACCAGCAGTACACTCAACCTGTGGAAGGGGATTTACTCTGGAAACACCATATATTTT
CDR3: CTSSTLNLWKGIYSGNTIYF

size: -
V: TRBV19
J: TRBJ2-2
D: -
DNA: TGTGCCAGTAGTCCTATGATGGGCCAGGGGCCTAACACCGGGGAGCTGTTTTTT
CDR3: CASSPMMGQGPNTGELFF

size: -
V: TRBV19
J: TRBJ1-4
D: TRBD1
DNA: TGTGCCAGTAGCCCCGTGGACAGGGAAAAACTGTTTTTT
CDR3: CASSPVDREKLFF

size: -
V: TRBV5-1
J: TRBJ1-1
D: TRBD1
DNA: TGCGCCAGCAGCTCTGGACAGGGAGGGTGGAACACTGAAGCTTTCTTT
CDR3: CASSSGQGGWNTEAFF

size: -
V: TRBV6-5
J: TRBJ1-5
D: TRBD1
DNA: TGTGCCAGCAGCCGGACAGGTTCCAGCAATCAGCCCCAGCATTTT
CDR3: CASSRTGSSNQPQHF

size: -
V: TRBV5-1
J: TRBJ2-7
D: TRBD1
DNA: TGCGCCAGCAGCACCAGGACAGGGGGGGCCTACGAGCAGTACTTC
CDR3: CASSTRTGGAYEQYF

size: -
V: TRBV29-1
J: TRBJ1-2
D: TRBD1
DNA: TGCAGCGTTTTAACAGGGGAAACCTTCTATGGCTACACCTTC
CDR3: CSVLTGETFYGYTF

size: -
V: TRBV2
J: TRBJ1-4
D: -
DNA: TGTGCCAGCATTGAACAGCGTACAACTAATGAAAAACTGTTTTTT
CDR3: CASIEQRTTNEKLFF

size: few
V: TRBV2
J: TRBJ1-3
D: TRBD1
DNA: TGTGCCAGCAGAGCTCGACAGGGGGTAGGAAACACCATATATTTT
CDR3: CASRARQGVGNTIYF

size: -
V: TRBV11-2
J: TRBJ2-7
D: -
DNA: TGTGCCAGCAGCTTAGTTCGGGCTAGCTCCGAGCAGTACTTC
CDR3: CASSLVRASSEQYF